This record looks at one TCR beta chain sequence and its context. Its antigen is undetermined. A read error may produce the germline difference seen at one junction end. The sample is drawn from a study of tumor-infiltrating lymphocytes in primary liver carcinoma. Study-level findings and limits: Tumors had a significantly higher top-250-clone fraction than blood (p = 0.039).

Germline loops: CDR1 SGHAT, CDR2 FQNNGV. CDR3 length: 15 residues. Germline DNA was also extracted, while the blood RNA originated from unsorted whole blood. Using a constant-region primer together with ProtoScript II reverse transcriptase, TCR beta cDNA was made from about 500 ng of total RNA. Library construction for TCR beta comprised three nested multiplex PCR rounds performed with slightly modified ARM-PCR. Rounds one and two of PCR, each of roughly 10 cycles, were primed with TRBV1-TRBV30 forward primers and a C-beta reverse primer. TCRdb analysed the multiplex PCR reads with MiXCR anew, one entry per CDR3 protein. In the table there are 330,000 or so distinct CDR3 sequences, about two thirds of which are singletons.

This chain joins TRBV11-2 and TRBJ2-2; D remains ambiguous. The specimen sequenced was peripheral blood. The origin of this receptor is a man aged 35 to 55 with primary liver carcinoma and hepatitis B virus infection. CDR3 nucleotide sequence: TGTGCCAGCAGCTTTCACCTGATGGGCACCGGAGAGCTGTTTTTT. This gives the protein CASSFHLMGTGELFF.